A selection of T cell receptor beta chains follows, all from one sample in a study of a mutant IDH1 vaccine in newly diagnosed glioma. Here immunoSEQ multiplex PCR was the method, and the copy in TCRdb shows in-frame clones only, minus some. The sample consists of around 33,000 clones, almost 90% of them appearing once. Antigen specificity for these receptors is unknown. The sample in question was PBMCs, obtained from a glioma patient whose treatment included an IDH1 peptide vaccine. These receptors were obtained from a man between 18 and 35 years old with glioma. Both conserved end residues are part of each CDR3. D genes are given only for firm matches. A clone size is listed for some rows: how often the clone was seen (once, few, many), or a class if it is expanded.

>TRBJ2-7|TRBV11-2|TRBD2|-
CASSFDSGRAPYF
TGTGCCAGCAGCTTTGATAGCGGGAGGGCCCCGTACTTC
>TRBJ1-2|TRBV18|-|-
CASLTTQTEGYTF
TGTGCCAGCTTAACGACCCAGACAGAGGGCTACACCTTC
>TRBJ1-1|TRBV29-1|-|-
CSVGQLHEAFF
TGCAGCGTTGGGCAGCTTCATGAAGCTTTCTTT
>TRBJ2-5|TRBV7-9|-|-
CASNLRGEETQYF
TGTGCCAGCAATCTTAGGGGAGAGGAGACCCAGTACTTC
>TRBJ2-3|TRBV5-1|TRBD2|-
CASGGRVAGKDTQYF
TGCGCCAGCGGCGGACGAGTAGCGGGAAAAGATACGCAGTATTTT
>TRBJ1-6|TRBV5-8|TRBD1|-
CASNVDRVAYSPLHF
TGTGCCAGCAACGTGGACAGGGTAGCCTATTCACCCCTCCACTTT
>TRBJ2-1|TRBV7-2|-|-
CASSLAHEQFF
TGTGCCAGCAGCTTAGCGCATGAGCAGTTCTTC
>TRBJ1-5|TRBV7-9|-|-
CASSHGGTALRNQPQHF
TGTGCCAGCAGCCACGGCGGCACCGCCTTGAGGAATCAGCCCCAGCATTTT
>TRBJ1-2|TRBV6-5|-|-
CASSPRSGGYTF
TGTGCCAGCAGTCCGCGCTCAGGGGGCTACACCTTC
>TRBJ1-1|TRBV6-5|TRBD1|-
CASSRQGAGGTEAFF
TGTGCCAGCAGTAGACAGGGGGCTGGGGGCACTGAAGCTTTCTTT
>TRBJ1-1|TRBV27|TRBD1|-
CASSTYRGANTEAFF
TGTGCCAGCAGTACGTACAGGGGTGCGAACACTGAAGCTTTCTTT
>TRBJ2-7|TRBV19|TRBD2|-
CASSLATGLAGVHEQYF
TGTGCCAGTAGTTTGGCCACGGGTCTAGCGGGAGTCCACGAGCAGTACTTC
>TRBJ2-3|TRBV7-9|-|-
CASSPTLTGASTDTQYF
TGTGCCAGCAGCCCCACCCTGACGGGGGCTAGCACAGATACGCAGTATTTT
>TRBJ1-5|TRBV15|TRBD1|-
CATSRTRTGENQPQHF
TGTGCCACCAGCAGAACCCGGACAGGGGAGAATCAGCCCCAGCATTTT
>TRBJ1-2|TRBV14|-|once
CASSQTRERGYTF
TGTGCCAGCAGCCAAACCCGGGAGCGGGGCTACACCTTC
>TRBJ1-1|TRBV6-6|-|few
CASSYSTSTEAFF
TGTGCCAGCAGTTACTCGACCAGCACTGAAGCTTTCTTT
>TRBJ2-4|TRBV29-1|-|-
CSVRTLSAKNIQYF
TGCAGCGTTCGGACACTTTCAGCCAAAAACATTCAGTACTTC
>TRBJ1-2|TRBV15|-|-
CATSREGRADSYTF
TGTGCCACCAGCAGAGAGGGACGGGCCGACTCCTACACCTTC
>TRBJ2-6|TRBV27|-|-
CASSRAGQRGANVLTF
TGTGCCAGCAGTAGGGCGGGCCAGAGAGGGGCCAACGTCCTGACTTTC
>TRBJ1-1|TRBV10-3|-|-
CAISENWTLSDTEAFF
TGTGCCATCAGTGAAAATTGGACCCTGTCGGACACTGAAGCTTTCTTT
>TRBJ2-7|TRBV4-1|-|few
CASSQETGTFYEQYF
TGCGCCAGCAGCCAAGAGACCGGGACCTTCTACGAGCAGTACTTC
>TRBJ1-2|TRBV2|TRBD1|-
CASTWTRTGRDYGYTF
TGTGCCAGCACCTGGACGAGGACAGGGCGGGACTATGGCTACACCTTC
>TRBJ1-5|TRBV4-2|-|-
CASSRGDQPQHF
TGTGCCAGCAGCCGCGGAGATCAGCCCCAGCATTTT
>TRBJ1-5|TRBV2|TRBD1|-
CASSATGQGQPQHF
TGTGCCAGCAGTGCGACAGGGCAGGGTCAGCCCCAGCATTTT
>TRBJ1-2|TRBV6-6|-|-
CASSLNSGTALGGYTF
TGTGCCAGCAGCCTTAATAGCGGGACCGCCCTGGGTGGCTACACCTTC
>TRBJ1-5|TRBV7-9|-|-
CASSSTEAGQPQHF
TGTGCCAGCAGCTCGACGGAGGCCGGACAGCCCCAGCATTTT
>TRBJ1-5|TRBV30|TRBD1|-
CAWSAGDRGTEHF
TGTGCCTGGAGTGCCGGGGACAGGGGAACAGAACATTTT
>TRBJ1-5|TRBV6-5|-|-
CASRVKGVSNQPQHF
TGTGCCAGCCGGGTCAAAGGGGTTAGCAATCAGCCCCAGCATTTT
>TRBJ2-1|TRBV6-5|TRBD1|-
CASSRQGNEQFF
TGTGCCAGCAGTCGACAGGGGAATGAGCAGTTCTTC
>TRBJ1-1|TRBV6-5|TRBD1|-
CASSPFGQGRTEAFF
TGTGCCAGCAGTCCCTTTGGACAGGGGCGGACTGAAGCTTTCTTT
>TRBJ2-3|TRBV5-4|-|-
CASSLGGPTDTQYF
TGTGCCAGCAGCTTGGGGGGTCCCACAGATACGCAGTATTTT
>TRBJ2-5|TRBV28|TRBD1|-
CASTRGLETQYF
TGTGCCAGCACGAGGGGGCTAGAGACCCAGTACTTC
>TRBJ1-1|TRBV19|-|once
CASSTRGSRTEAFF
TGTGCCAGTAGTACCCGGGGAAGCCGCACTGAAGCTTTCTTT
>TRBJ1-1|TRBV29-1|-|-
CSVAAGTGGIF
-
>TRBJ2-7|TRBV5-6|-|-
CASSLRGTLDEQYF
TGTGCCAGCAGCTTACGCGGGACCCTCGACGAGCAGTACTTC
>TRBJ2-7|TRBV28|-|-
CASRFPSSYEQYF
TGTGCCAGCCGCTTCCCCAGCTCCTACGAGCAGTACTTC
>TRBJ1-1|TRBV7-9|-|once
CASSLDGGANTEAFF
TGTGCCAGCAGCTTAGATGGAGGGGCTAACACTGAAGCTTTCTTT
>TRBJ2-1|TRBV4-3|TRBD2|-
CASSQGAGDSYNEQFF
TGCGCCAGCAGCCAAGGGGCGGGAGACTCCTACAATGAGCAGTTCTTC
>TRBJ2-2|TRBV2|TRBD1|-
CASNRLGGQGAGELFF
TGTGCCAGCAACCGTTTAGGGGGACAGGGGGCCGGGGAGCTGTTTTTT
>TRBJ1-6|TRBV27|TRBD1|-
CASSLGQGFNSPLHF
TGTGCCAGCAGTTTAGGACAGGGCTTTAATTCACCCCTCCACTTT
>TRBJ1-1|TRBV19|-|once
CASSLQGNTEAFF
TGTGCCAGTAGTTTACAGGGTAACACTGAAGCTTTCTTT